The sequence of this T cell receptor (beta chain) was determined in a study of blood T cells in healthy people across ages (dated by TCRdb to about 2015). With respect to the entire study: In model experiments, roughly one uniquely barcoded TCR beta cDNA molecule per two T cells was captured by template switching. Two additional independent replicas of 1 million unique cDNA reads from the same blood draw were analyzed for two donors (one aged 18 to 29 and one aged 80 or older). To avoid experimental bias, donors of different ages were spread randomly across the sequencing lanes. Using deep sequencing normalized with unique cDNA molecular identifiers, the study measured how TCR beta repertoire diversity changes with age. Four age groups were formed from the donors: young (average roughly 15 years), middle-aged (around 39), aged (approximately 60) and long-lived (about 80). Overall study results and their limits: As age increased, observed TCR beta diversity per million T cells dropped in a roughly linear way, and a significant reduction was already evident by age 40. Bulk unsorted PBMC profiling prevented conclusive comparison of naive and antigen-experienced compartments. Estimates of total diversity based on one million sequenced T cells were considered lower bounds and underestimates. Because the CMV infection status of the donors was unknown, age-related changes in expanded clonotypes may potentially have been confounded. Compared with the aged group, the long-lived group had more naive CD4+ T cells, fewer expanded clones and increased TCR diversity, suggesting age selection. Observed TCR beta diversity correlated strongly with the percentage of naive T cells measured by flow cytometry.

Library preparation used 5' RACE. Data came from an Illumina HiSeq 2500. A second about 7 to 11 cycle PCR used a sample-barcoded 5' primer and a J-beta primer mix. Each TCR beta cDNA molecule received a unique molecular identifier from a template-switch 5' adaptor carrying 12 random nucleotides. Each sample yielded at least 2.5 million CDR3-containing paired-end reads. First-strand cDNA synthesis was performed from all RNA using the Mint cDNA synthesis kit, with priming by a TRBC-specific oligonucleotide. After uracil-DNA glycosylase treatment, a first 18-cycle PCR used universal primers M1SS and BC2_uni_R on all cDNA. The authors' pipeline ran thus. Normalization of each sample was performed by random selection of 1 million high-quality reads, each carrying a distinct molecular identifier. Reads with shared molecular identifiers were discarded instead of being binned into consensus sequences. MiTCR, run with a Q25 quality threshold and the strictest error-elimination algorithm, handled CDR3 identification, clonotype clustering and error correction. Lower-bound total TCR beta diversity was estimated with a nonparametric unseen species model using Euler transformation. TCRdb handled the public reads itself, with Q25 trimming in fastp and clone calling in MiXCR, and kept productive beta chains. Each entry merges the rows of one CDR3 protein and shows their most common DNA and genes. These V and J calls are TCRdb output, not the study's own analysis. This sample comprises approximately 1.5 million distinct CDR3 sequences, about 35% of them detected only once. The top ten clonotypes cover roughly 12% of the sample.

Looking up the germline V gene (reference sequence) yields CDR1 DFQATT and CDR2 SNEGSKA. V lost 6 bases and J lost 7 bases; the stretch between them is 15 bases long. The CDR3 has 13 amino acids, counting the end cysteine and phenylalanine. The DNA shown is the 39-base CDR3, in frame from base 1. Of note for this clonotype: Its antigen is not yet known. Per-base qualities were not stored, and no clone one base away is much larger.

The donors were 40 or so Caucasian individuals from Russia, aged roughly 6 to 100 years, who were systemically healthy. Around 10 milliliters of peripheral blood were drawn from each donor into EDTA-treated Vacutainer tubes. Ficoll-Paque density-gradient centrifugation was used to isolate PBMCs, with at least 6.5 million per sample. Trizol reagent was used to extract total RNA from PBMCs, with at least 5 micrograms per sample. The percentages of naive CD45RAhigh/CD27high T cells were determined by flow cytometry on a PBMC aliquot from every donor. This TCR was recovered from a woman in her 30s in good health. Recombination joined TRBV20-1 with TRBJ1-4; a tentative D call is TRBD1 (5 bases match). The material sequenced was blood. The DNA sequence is TGCAGTGCGGGAGGAGGGGCTGTTGAAAAACTGTTTTTT. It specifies CSAGGGAVEKLFF.